Below are 10 T cell receptor beta chains sequenced from a single sample in a study of blood T cell repertoires in COVID-19 (dated by TCRdb to the early 2020s). The library was produced with the immunoSEQ multiplex PCR assay. As stored in TCRdb, this immuneACCESS dataset retains in-frame rearrangements with V and J assigned. A fraction of the clones does not appear; measured against another copy, unresolved V genes explain less than half of the discrepancy, and the remainder lacks a known reason. The sample yields roughly 160,000 clones; roughly 84% were counted once. 5.4% of the sample lies in the top ten. The sequencing input was peripheral blood. The receptor source for this set is a woman aged 45-65 years with COVID-19, enrolled during active disease.

The chain recombines TRBV9 with TRBJ2-7; D is unresolved. Germline V gives CDR1 SGDLS, CDR2 YYNGEE. Trimming cost V 0 bases and J 3 bases, with 13 bases left between them. The CDR3 totals 15 residues. The CDR3: CASSVGLAGRYEQYF. The CDR3 bases are TGTGCCAGCAGCGTAGGGCTCGCAGGTCGCTACGAGCAGTACTTC.

The chain combines TRBV7-6 with TRBJ2-1, with a weak D call TRBD1 (6 bases). Trimming left V 5 bases short and J 7 bases short, with 18 bases between. The CDR3 runs to 15 residues. CDR1 and CDR2 from the germline V gene are SGHVS and FNYEAQ. For the CDR3, the DNA is TGTGCCAGCAGCCCTCCCTTAGGACAGACGAATGAGCAGTTCTTC. This encodes CASSPPLGQTNEQFF.

The chain is built from TRBV3-1 (or the pseudogene TRBV3-2) and TRBJ2-1; 9 positions agree with TRBD1. Germline CDR1 LGHDT, CDR2 YNNKEL (reference sequence). CDR3 length equals 15 residues. V gave up 4 bases and J gave up 8 bases; unmatched junction bases: 9. The CDR3 DNA reads TGTGCCAGCAGCCCCGACAGGGGGAGCTTCGATGAGCAGTTCTTC. Encoded protein: CASSPDRGSFDEQFF.

V is TRBV11-2 and J is TRBJ1-2, with D uncertain. Trimming took 1 base from V and 2 from J, leaving 8 bases between them. The germline gives CDR1 SGHAT, CDR2 FQNNGV. The CDR3 totals 14 residues. CDR3 sequence: CASSLGAGNYGYTF. The CDR3, as DNA: TGTGCCAGCAGCTTAGGGGCTGGGAACTATGGCTACACCTTC.

The chain carries TRBV2 and TRBJ2-1; 7 bases are shared with TRBD1. CDR1 and CDR2 from the germline V gene are SNHLY and FYNNEI. The length of the CDR3 is 15 residues. Unmatched junction bases numbered 9, after V lost 6 bases and J lost 4 bases. The CDR3 DNA is TGTGCCAGCAGCCCCAGACAGGGCGCATACAATGAGCAGTTCTTC. Translated: CASSPRQGAYNEQFF. Based on the CDR3 plus reference TRBV2 and TRBJ2-1, the full variable domain is EPEVTQTPSHQVTQMGQEVILRCVPISNHLYFYWYRQILGQKVEFLVSFYNNEISEKSEIFDDQFSVERPDGSNFTLKIRSTKLEDSAMYFCASSPRQGAYNEQFFGPGTRLTVL.

The gene calls are TRBV9 and TRBJ2-7; 10 nucleotides line up with TRBD2. V trimming: 1 base; J trimming: 2 bases; junction bases outside the gene matches: 3. Looked up from germline, CDR1 is SGDLS and CDR2 is YYNGEE. The CDR3 length is 15 residues. The CDR3 nucleotides are TGTGCCAGCAGCGTATCGAGCGGGGGGGCCTACGAGCAGTACTTC. Translating it yields CASSVSSGGAYEQYF.

The rearrangement joins TRBV18 to TRBJ2-1, with D possibly matching TRBD1 (7 bases). This CDR3 comprises 17 residues. The V gene's germline CDR1 is KGHSH and CDR2 LQKENI. V lost 3 bases and J 0 bases, leaving 15 bases between the germline ends. This chain's CDR3 is CASSPTNQGGSYNEQFF. For the CDR3, the DNA is TGTGCCAGCTCACCTACTAACCAGGGGGGCTCCTACAATGAGCAGTTCTTC.

This chain joins TRBV12-5 and TRBJ1-6, with a possible D match to TRBD1 (6 bases). This CDR3 is 16 amino acids long. In germline, CDR1 is LGHNT, CDR2 FRNRAP. V was trimmed by 4 bases and J by 9 bases, leaving 19 bases between them. CDR3 coding DNA: TGTGCTAGTGGTTCCGGACAGCTGCTTCGGGGTTCACCCCTCCACTTT. It encodes CASGSGQLLRGSPLHF.

The chain has TRBV3-1 (or the pseudogene TRBV3-2) and TRBJ1-6; TRBD1 agrees at 7 bases. V was pared by 8 bases and J by 3 bases, with 1 base of the junction left unmatched. The CDR3 has 13 amino acids. Germline V gene lookup returns CDR1 LGHDT and CDR2 YNNKEL (reference sequence). This chain's CDR3 is CASRDSYNSPLHF. The CDR3, as DNA: TGTGCCAGCCGGGACAGCTATAATTCACCCCTCCACTTT.

The chain couples TRBV7-9 to TRBJ2-1; a possible D gene is TRBD1 (6 bases). Between the trimmed V and J ends, which lost 3 bases and 3 bases, there was a span of 12 bases. Germline V gene sequence: CDR1 SEHNR, CDR2 FQNEAQ (reference sequence). This CDR3 has 15 residues. CDR3: CASSLSGQLYNEQFF. The CDR3 coding sequence is TGTGCCAGCAGCTTGAGTGGACAGCTCTACAATGAGCAGTTCTTC.